This paragraph covers one T cell receptor beta chain sequence. Its target is not known. These data come from a study of human T cells and chemical hapten exposure. The overall study: Mostly female patients had alopecia areata, totalis or universalis.

What the library attached to individual cDNA molecules were unique molecular identifiers. One entry per CDR3 protein, called by TCRdb with MiXCR from the RACE reads. The sample has roughly 120,000 distinct CDR3 sequences, around an eighth seen once. The germline V gene encodes CDR1 MNHEY and CDR2 SVGAGI. The V and J ends lost 2 bases and 3 bases respectively, with 11 bases between them. CDR3 length equals 14 residues. The study, taken as a whole, reports: Relative to control repertoires, expanded TCRs gave rise to significantly more large CDR3 similarity clusters.

As for time point: pre-sensitization, week 0. Treatment defined: therapeutic diphenylcyclopropenone sensitization with weekly scalp DPC. It was from unfractionated whole blood that total RNA was extracted. The sequence was obtained from a woman between 18 and 29 years old with alopecia areata. Some clones in this sample may be carry-over from other donors' samples. The sequencing here drew on whole blood, taken in connection with sensitization to the hapten diphenylcyclopropenone (DPC). The genes are TRBV6-5 and TRBJ2-7; D is ambiguous. CDR3 DNA: TGTGCCAGCAGTTACCGGGCCTTATACTACGAGCAGTACTTC. It translates to CASSYRALYYEQYF.